This TCR beta chain was identified during a study of beta chain features in type 1 diabetes. Findings and caveats of the study: TCRB CDR3 length was moderately but significantly reduced in all four CD4+ subsets of Type 1 diabetes patients.

Per the germline V gene, CDR1 is MNHEY and CDR2 is SMNVEV (reference sequence). The CDR3 is 14 amino acids. V was shortened by 5 bases and J by 2 bases, with 13 bases between the two germline ends. As for this clone: Its antigen is not identified.

Of the isolated RNA, all was reverse transcribed, and so the sequenced material was expressed TCRB transcripts. Using immunoSEQ multiplex PCR, the repertoire was profiled, and TCRdb retains in-frame clones only, with some absent. The sample includes 300,000 or so clones, approximately 15% seen only once; the top ten take 0.015% to 0.02%. The rearrangement links TRBV27 to TRBJ2-7; D remains unclear. The receptor's source is a man aged 30 to 45 with type 1 diabetes. The sequenced sample consisted of naive CD4+ T cells from blood. Here the CDR3 reads CASSPGYMAYEQYF. The CDR3 region has the DNA TGTGCCAGCAGTCCGGGTTATATGGCCTACGAGCAGTACTTC.